The 3 T cell receptor beta chains given below trace back to one sample, sequenced in a study of cytomegalovirus exposure and HLA in healthy donors. Clones were sequenced by immunoSEQ multiplex PCR, and TCRdb holds only the in-frame ones, with some missing. The repertoire holds 100,000 to 150,000 clones, with roughly 89% as singletons. The sample comprised PBMCs. The receptors here all came from a woman under 30 in good health and CMV-seronegative.

This clone was detected only a few times. The chain uses TRBV19 and TRBJ1-4, with a possible D match to TRBD1 (5 bases). The V and J ends lost 6 bases and 1 base respectively, with 18 bases between them. The CDR3 totals 17 residues. In germline, CDR1 is LNHDA, CDR2 SQIVND (reference sequence). DNA of the CDR3: TGTGCCAGTAGACCTCCCTTGTGGGGCGGAACTAATGAAAAACTGTTTTTT. The encoded protein is CASRPPLWGGTNEKLFF.

The chain recombines TRBV27 with TRBJ1-5; TRBD1 agrees at 9 bases. The length of the CDR3 is 14 residues. J was trimmed by 5 bases and V by 6 bases; bases with no gene match: 5. Germline CDR1 and CDR2: MNHEY and SMNVEV (reference sequence). The CDR3 DNA reads as TGTGCCAGCAGCCCGGGACAGGGCTATCAGCCCCAGCATTTT. As protein: CASSPGQGYQPQHF.

The V gene is TRBV7-2, the J gene TRBJ2-7; D may be TRBD2 (6 bases). Germline loops: CDR1 SGHTA, CDR2 FQGNSA. V shed 1 base and J shed 4 bases, with 11 bases lying between them. This CDR3 is 14 amino acids long. The CDR3 region has the DNA TGTGCCAGCAGCTTAGACGGAGGGCCGTACGAGCAGTACTTC. Translated: CASSLDGGPYEQYF.